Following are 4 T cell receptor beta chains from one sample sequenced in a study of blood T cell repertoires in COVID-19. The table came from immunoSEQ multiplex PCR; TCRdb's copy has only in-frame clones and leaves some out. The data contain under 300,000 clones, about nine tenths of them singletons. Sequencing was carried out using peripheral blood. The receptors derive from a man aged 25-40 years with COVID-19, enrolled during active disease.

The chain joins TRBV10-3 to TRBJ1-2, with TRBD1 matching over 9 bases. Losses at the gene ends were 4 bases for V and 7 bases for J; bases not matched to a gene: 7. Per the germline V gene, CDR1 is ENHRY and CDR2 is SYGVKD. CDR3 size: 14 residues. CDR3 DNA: TGTGCCATCAGTGTAGACAGGGGGACCGGTGGCTACACCTTC. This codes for CAISVDRGTGGYTF.

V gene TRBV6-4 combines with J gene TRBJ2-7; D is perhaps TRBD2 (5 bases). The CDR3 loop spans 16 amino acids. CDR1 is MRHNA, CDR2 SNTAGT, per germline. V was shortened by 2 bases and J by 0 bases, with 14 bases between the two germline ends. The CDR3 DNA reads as TGTGCCAGCAGTGACACCCCTACTAGGAGCTCCTACGAGCAGTACTTC. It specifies CASSDTPTRSSYEQYF.

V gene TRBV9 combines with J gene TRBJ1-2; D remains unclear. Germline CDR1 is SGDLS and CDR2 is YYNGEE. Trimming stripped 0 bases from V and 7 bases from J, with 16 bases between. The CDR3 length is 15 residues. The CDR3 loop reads CASSVESEGSAGYTF. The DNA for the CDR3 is TGTGCCAGCAGCGTAGAGTCGGAGGGTTCGGCTGGCTACACCTTC. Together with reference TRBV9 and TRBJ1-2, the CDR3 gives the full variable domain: DSGVTQTPKHLITATGQRVTLRCSPRSGDLSVYWYQQSLDQGLQFLIQYYNGEERAKGNILERFSAQQFPDLHSELNLSSLELGDSALYFCASSVESEGSAGYTFGSGTRLTVV.

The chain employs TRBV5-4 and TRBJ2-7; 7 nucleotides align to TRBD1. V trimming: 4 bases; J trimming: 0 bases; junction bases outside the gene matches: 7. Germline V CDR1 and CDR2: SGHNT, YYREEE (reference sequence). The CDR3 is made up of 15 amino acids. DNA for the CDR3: TGTGCCAGCAGCAGAGGACAGGACTCCTCCTACGAGCAGTACTTC. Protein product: CASSRGQDSSYEQYF.